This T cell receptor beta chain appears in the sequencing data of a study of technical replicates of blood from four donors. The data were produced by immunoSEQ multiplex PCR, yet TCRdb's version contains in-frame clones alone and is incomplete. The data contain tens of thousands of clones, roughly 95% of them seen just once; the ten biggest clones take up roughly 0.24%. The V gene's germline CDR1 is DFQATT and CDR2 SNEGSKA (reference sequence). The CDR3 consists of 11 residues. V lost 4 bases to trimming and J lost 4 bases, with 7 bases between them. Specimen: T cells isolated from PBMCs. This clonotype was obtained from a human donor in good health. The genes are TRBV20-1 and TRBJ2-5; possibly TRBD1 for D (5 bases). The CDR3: CSATGLETQYF. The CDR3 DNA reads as TGCAGTGCTACAGGGTTAGAGACCCAGTACTTC.